This entry concerns a single T cell receptor beta chain. Its target is not known. The sample originates from a study of cytomegalovirus exposure and HLA in healthy donors. Overall study findings and caveats: Later analysis showed TCR association rates varying by HLA locus, highest for DRB1 and lowest for HLA-C. Reported performance of the classifier showed diagnosis of cytomegalovirus status with high specificity and sensitivity. TCR beta sequences reportedly predicted most subjects' HLA-A and HLA-B alleles accurately. CMV serostatus was the sole immune exposure information available.

In the PCR, 60 Vbeta and 13 Jbeta primers were used. Method: immunoSEQ multiplex PCR; TCRdb's copy keeps in-frame clones and lacks some. The table includes roughly 90,000 clones, roughly four fifths detected once. Germline-derived CDR1 and CDR2 are MNHEY and SMNVEV (reference sequence). This CDR3 region has 14 residues. Unmatched junction bases numbered 6, after V lost 6 bases and J lost 6 bases. The V and J genes are TRBV27 and TRBJ2-2, with 8 bases aligning to TRBD1. Material for sequencing was PBMCs. The sequence was collected from a man aged 30-40 years in good health and CMV-seropositive. The CDR3 protein is CASRLTTGAGELFF. The DNA for the CDR3 is TGTGCCAGCAGATTGACGACAGGGGCCGGGGAGCTGTTTTTT.